This T cell receptor beta chain is drawn from a study of cytomegalovirus exposure and HLA in healthy donors. PCR was performed using 60 Vbeta and 13 Jbeta primers. The method was immunoSEQ multiplex PCR; TCRdb's version includes in-frame clones alone and lacks a portion of them. Among some 110,000 clones, just over 70% were seen once, and the ten largest hold 0.6% to 1%. The sample holds a few counts of this clone. Its antigen is undetermined. The study, taken as a whole, reports: About 87% or about 30% of the time was how often most TCR beta V segments were productive, according to an earlier analysis. When presence/absence was analysed, sequencing depth was taken to be roughly uniform across donors. With high specificity and sensitivity, the classifier reportedly diagnosed cytomegalovirus status.

The trim removed 4 bases at V and 4 bases at J, leaving 8 bases unmatched. Germline CDR1 and CDR2: SNHLY and FYNNEI. The CDR3 is 16 amino acids. The chain combines TRBV2 with TRBJ1-5; 9 bases fit TRBD1. This TCR was recovered from a boy aged 5-17 years in good health and CMV-seronegative. Sequenced: PBMCs. CDR3 protein: CASSGPGQGGNQPQHF. Written as DNA, the CDR3 is TGTGCCAGCAGTGGTCCGGGACAGGGAGGGAATCAGCCCCAGCATTTT.